This T cell receptor beta chain originates from a study of blood T cell repertoires in COVID-19. Overall study context: Researchers got acute and convalescent COVID-19 samples from the United States, Italy and Spain. Nucleic acid was either cDNA or gDNA, and it came from T cells, B-cell-depleted T cells, or PBMCs.

The CDR3 is 12 amino acids. V gave up 3 bases and J gave up 3 bases, with 6 bases separating them. From germline, CDR1 is GTSNPN and CDR2 SVGIG (reference sequence). Participants, 18 to 89 years old, spanned 24 US areas. The authors' processing: Reference gene primers were amplified, and this amplification served to estimate nucleated cell counts. Sequenced by immunoSEQ multiplex PCR; TCRdb stores in-frame clones only, minus some. V and J calls plus clone size are reproduced from that table; the DNA served to infer D and trimming. Among 300,000 to 450,000 clones listed, 85% to 90% were seen once. What was sequenced was PBMCs or T cells enriched from blood (not recorded which). The receptor comes from a woman aged 18 to 35 who had recovered from COVID-19. This chain links TRBV30 with TRBJ1-3, with D unresolved. The CDR3 coding sequence is TGTGCCTGGAGCACAGATGGAAACACCATATATTTT. Encoded protein: CAWSTDGNTIYF.